Below are 12 T cell receptor beta chains sequenced from a single sample in a study of T-cell reconstitution after alpha-beta-depleted transplantation in children. Molecular barcoding with unique molecular identifiers was used for the TCRbeta library. TCRdb re-called the PCR reads through MiXCR, storing one row per CDR3 protein. This repertoire shows 95,000 to 120,000 distinct CDR3 sequences, 5% to 7% found once; its top ten account for 20% to 25%. This material consisted of PBMCs, mostly from graft donor cells, taken 360 days after TCRalphabeta/CD19-depleted stem cell transplant. These receptor sequences come from a male patient between 2 and 15 years old who had a stem cell transplant for acute lymphoblastic leukemia, so the T cells may come from the graft donor.

This clonotype occurred many times. This chain joins TRBV9 and TRBJ2-1; the match to TRBD2 covers 7 bases. The V segment lost 3 bases and the J segment 5 bases; nucleotides outside the gene matches: 5. The CDR3 runs 14 residues. Germline V gene data show CDR1 as SGDLS and CDR2 as YYNGEE. DNA for the CDR3: TGTGCCAGCAGCGGTAGCGGGTTTCACAATGAGCAGTTCTTC. Its protein product is CASSGSGFHNEQFF.

This clonotype was seen at least ten times. The chain has TRBV4-3 and TRBJ2-1; D is perhaps TRBD2 (5 bases). The V and J ends lost 4 bases and 7 bases respectively, with 14 bases between them. The length of the CDR3 is 14 residues. CDR1 is LGHNA and CDR2 is YSLEER in the germline V gene. The CDR3 sequence: CASSLLGSRNEQFF. The DNA of the CDR3 is TGCGCCAGCAGCCTGTTGGGGAGCCGGAATGAGCAGTTCTTC.

The chain combines TRBV7-2 with TRBJ1-2; D perhaps matches TRBD1 (6 bases). V lost 5 bases to trimming and J lost 4 bases, with 14 bases between them. CDR3 length equals 14 residues. Germline V CDR1 and CDR2: SGHTA, FQGNSA. The chain's CDR3 is CASSASRGAYGYTF. In nucleotides, the CDR3 is TGTGCCAGCAGCGCAAGCAGGGGCGCCTATGGCTACACCTTC.

This clonotype appeared many times. The chain is built from TRBV6-2 or TRBV6-3 and TRBJ2-5, with D possibly TRBD1 on 6 matching bases. CDR3 length equals 13 residues. Germline-derived CDR1 and CDR2 are MNHEY and SVGEGT. Between the trimmed V and J ends, which lost 5 bases and 3 bases, there was a span of 10 bases. The DNA for the CDR3 is TGTGCCAGCAGTCACCACAGGGAAGAGACCCAGTACTTC. Its protein product is CASSHHREETQYF.

The V gene is TRBV20-1, the J gene TRBJ1-2; TRBD1 matches at 8 bases. Germline CDR1 DFQATT, CDR2 SNEGSKA (reference sequence). This CDR3 region has 14 residues. Trimming cost V 0 bases and J 6 bases; bases outside gene matches: 6. CDR3 nucleotide sequence: TGCAGTGCTAGAGATCCGCAGGGGGCGGATGGCTACACCTTC. Protein product: CSARDPQGADGYTF.

In its sample, this clonotype was seen a few times. The chain combines TRBV6-2 or TRBV6-3 with TRBJ1-2, with D hard to call. CDR1 is MNHEY, CDR2 SVGEGT, per germline. The CDR3 length is 17 residues. The V and J ends lost 6 bases and 3 bases respectively, with 23 bases between them. CDR3 in amino acids: CASSPTVLSVLDYGYTF. The CDR3 DNA reads as TGTGCCAGCAGCCCTACAGTACTGTCCGTTTTGGACTATGGCTACACCTTC.

This clonotype occurred many times. This chain connects TRBV7-6 to TRBJ1-1; no clear D gene. V dropped 2 bases and J dropped 0 bases, with 7 bases sitting between them. Per the germline V gene, CDR1 is SGHVS and CDR2 is FNYEAQ. The CDR3 consists of 14 residues. CDR3 protein: CASSLKGMNTEAFF. The CDR3 coding sequence is TGTGCCAGCAGCTTAAAAGGGATGAACACTGAAGCTTTCTTT.

The V gene is TRBV4-3, the J gene TRBJ2-7; no definite D call. The germline V gene encodes CDR1 LGHNA and CDR2 YSLEER. Trimming pared 0 bases from V and 2 bases from J, leaving 5 bases between. The CDR3 runs to 13 residues. CDR3 DNA sequence: TGCGCCAGCAGCCAAGATCGAGCCTACGAGCAGTACTTC. This encodes CASSQDRAYEQYF.

This clonotype came up a few times. This chain links TRBV15 with TRBJ1-5, with a tentative D call TRBD1 (6 bases). This CDR3 has 18 amino acids. The germline CDR1 and CDR2 sequences are LNHNV and YYDKDF (reference sequence). The ends were cut back, 0 bases at V and 2 bases at J, with 17 bases in the middle. CDR3 residues: CATSRDGGPGHRNQPQHF. Written as DNA, the CDR3 is TGTGCCACCAGCAGAGATGGGGGCCCGGGACACCGCAATCAGCCCCAGCATTTT.

CDR3 DNA: TGTGCCAGCAGTTACTTTGCAGGGGACTATGGCTACACCTTC. Amino acid sequence: CASSYFAGDYGYTF. The chain couples TRBV6-5 to TRBJ1-2; the D gene is possibly TRBD1 (6 bases). The ends were cut back, 1 base at V and 3 bases at J, with 9 bases in the middle. The germline V gene encodes CDR1 MNHEY and CDR2 SVGAGI. CDR3 length equals 14 residues.

The table lists this clonotype with a few counts. V is TRBV24-1 and J is TRBJ2-3; possible D gene TRBD2, 5 bases. The CDR3 runs 15 residues. The germline CDR1 and CDR2 sequences are KGHDR and SFDVKD. With 3 bases removed from V and 2 bases from J, the gap between germline ends came to 11 bases. CDR3 bases: TGTGCCACCAGTGATGCCACGAGGGACACAGATACGCAGTATTTT. Protein: CATSDATRDTDTQYF.

The V and J genes are TRBV7-2 and TRBJ2-7; D ambiguous. V was cut by 1 base and J by 1 base, with 14 bases left in between. Germline-derived CDR1 and CDR2 are SGHTA and FQGNSA. There are 16 residues in the CDR3. CDR3 region: CASSLEVVARSYEQYF. The CDR3 DNA follows: TGTGCCAGCAGCTTAGAGGTGGTAGCAAGGTCCTACGAGCAGTACTTC.